Given below is one T cell receptor (beta chain) in context. Its cognate antigen is unknown. The data originate from a study of cytomegalovirus exposure and HLA in healthy donors. This CDR3 is 14 amino acids long. The junction had 4 bases not matched to a gene; V was cut back by 4 bases and J by 4 bases. Per the germline V gene, CDR1 is SGHRS and CDR2 is YFSETQ. Overall study findings and caveats: Clusters of TCRs from the first cohort tended to co-occur in the 100 to 150 validation repertoires (as a later analysis found).

The protocol was immunoSEQ multiplex PCR, while the TCRdb copy is restricted to in-frame clones and leaves out a portion. The sample consists of 200,000 to 250,000 clones, around 90% of them appearing once. Input material: PBMCs. The sequence was obtained from a woman aged 18-35 years in good health and CMV-seronegative. The V and J genes are TRBV5-1 and TRBJ1-4, with 7 bases lining up with TRBD1. CDR3 protein: CASSMGQSNEKLFF. The CDR3 DNA reads as TGCGCCAGCAGCATGGGACAGAGTAATGAAAAACTGTTTTTT. Variable domain in full (rest from reference TRBV5-1 and TRBJ1-4): KAGVTQTPRYLIKTRGQQVTLSCSPISGHRSVSWYQQTPGQGLQFLFEYFSETQRNKGNFPGRFSGRQFSNSRSEMNVSTLELGDSALYLCASSMGQSNEKLFFGSGTQLSVL.